Shown below are 32 T cell receptor beta chains from a single sample sequenced in a study of shared T cell receptors in the human thymus. The assay was immunoSEQ multiplex PCR, and TCRdb's table has in-frame clones only and misses some. The sample shows roughly 700,000 clones, roughly 88% of them seen only once. The same sample was also studied in work on human thymus T cells.

Sequenced sample: thymocytes. These receptors all stem from a boy less than two years old with a congenital heart defect.

This clone was counted only a few times. The chain links TRBV15 to TRBJ2-7, with 14 positions matching TRBD2. With V trimmed by 1 base and J by 6 bases, 8 bases remained unmatched. The CDR3 covers 17 residues. Looked up from germline, CDR1 is LNHNV and CDR2 is YYDKDF (reference sequence). CDR3 nucleotides: TGTGCCACCAGCAGAGGCGGGGGACTAGCGGGAGTCGGCGAGCAGTACTTC. Residues: CATSRGGGLAGVGEQYF.

The V gene is TRBV7-8, the J gene TRBJ1-4, with D unclear. The CDR3 sequence is 16 residues long. Trimming cost V 1 base and J 1 base, with 10 bases left between them. Germline values: CDR1 SGHVS, CDR2 FQNEAQ. The CDR3 bases are TGTGCCAGCAGCTTAGGCTCGAACAAAACTAATGAAAAACTGTTTTTT. Protein: CASSLGSNKTNEKLFF.

V and J are TRBV9 and TRBJ1-2, with D possibly being TRBD1 (5 bases). The CDR3 loop spans 14 amino acids. Germline CDR1 SGDLS, CDR2 YYNGEE. Trimming shortened V by 3 bases and J by 8 bases, and 17 bases separated the two germline ends. CDR3: CASSGSGGAGGYTF. The CDR3 DNA is TGTGCCAGCAGCGGGTCCGGAGGGGCGGGCGGCTACACCTTC. Looking up the rest from reference TRBV9 and TRBJ1-2 gives the full variable domain: DSGVTQTPKHLITATGQRVTLRCSPRSGDLSVYWYQQSLDQGLQFLIQYYNGEERAKGNILERFSAQQFPDLHSELNLSSLELGDSALYFCASSGSGGAGGYTFGSGTRLTVV.

The chain carries TRBV5-4 and TRBJ2-5; weak D call: TRBD2 (6 bases). The CDR3 totals 13 residues. V dropped 4 bases and J dropped 4 bases, with 11 bases sitting between them. Germline CDR1 and CDR2: SGHNT and YYREEE (reference sequence). The chain's CDR3 is CASSGGNPETQYF. The CDR3 coding sequence is TGTGCCAGCAGCGGCGGGAACCCAGAGACCCAGTACTTC.

This sequence joins TRBV28 and TRBJ2-7, with D perhaps TRBD2 (6 bases). The length of the CDR3 is 15 residues. Germline loops: CDR1 MDHEN, CDR2 SYDVKM. V was pared by 3 bases and J by 7 bases, with 19 bases between. CDR3 coding DNA: TGTGCCAGCAGTTTCCGGCGGGACGGAGTTGTGGAGCAGTACTTC. It codes for CASSFRRDGVVEQYF.

The chain recombines TRBV6-5 with TRBJ2-5; D is possibly TRBD1 (5 bases). This CDR3 has 13 amino acids. Looked up from germline, CDR1 is MNHEY and CDR2 is SVGAGI. Trimming took off 6 bases at V and 1 base at J, with 9 bases between the two ends. The CDR3 DNA follows: TGTGCCAGCAGCAGGACACCCCAAGAGACCCAGTACTTC. Translation gives CASSRTPQETQYF.

In this sample, this clone turned up once. V is TRBV27 and J is TRBJ2-1; no clear D. The germline CDR1 and CDR2 sequences are MNHEY and SMNVEV (reference sequence). Trimming removed 0 bases from V and 4 bases from J, with 16 bases in between. The CDR3 length is 17 residues. The CDR3 region has the DNA TGTGCCAGCAGTTTATCCCTCCCTAGGTCTGGATACAATGAGCAGTTCTTC. This sequence encodes CASSLSLPRSGYNEQFF.

The V gene is TRBV11-3, the J gene TRBJ2-7, with TRBD1 identical over 9 bases. V lost 5 bases, J lost 7 bases, and 12 bases stayed unmatched. CDR3 length: 15 amino acids. Germline V gives CDR1 SGHNT, CDR2 YENEEA. The CDR3 DNA reads as TGTGCCAGCAGCACCGACAGGGGGTCCCCCCGGGAGCAGTACTTC. This sequence encodes CASSTDRGSPREQYF. Looking up the rest from reference TRBV11-3 and TRBJ2-7 gives the full variable domain: EAGVVQSPRYKIIEKKQPVAFWCNPISGHNTLYWYLQNLGQGPELLIRYENEEAVDDSQLPKDRFSAERLKGVDSTLKIQPAELGDSAVYLCASSTDRGSPREQYFGPGTRLTVT.

The chain has TRBV4-3 and TRBJ1-4; possible D gene TRBD1, 6 bases. Trimming shortened V by 4 bases and J by 4 bases, and 16 bases separated the two germline ends. Germline V gene data show CDR1 as LGHNA and CDR2 as YSLEER. The length of the CDR3 is 16 residues. The CDR3 protein is CASSPVFTGSNEKLFF. The CDR3 DNA follows: TGCGCCAGCAGCCCTGTATTTACAGGGAGTAATGAAAAACTGTTTTTT.

J is TRBJ1-1 and V is TRBV7-2; 7 bases are a match to TRBD1. This CDR3 region has 15 residues. With 5 bases clipped from V and 4 bases from J, the junction kept 10 bases outside the gene matches. Germline assignment: CDR1 SGHTA and CDR2 FQGNSA. The CDR3 bases are TGTGCCAGCAGCCAGCGGACAGGAGGGGCCACTGAAGCTTTCTTT. As protein: CASSQRTGGATEAFF.

The J gene is TRBJ1-4, the V gene TRBV6-5; 8 positions match TRBD1. The CDR3 contains 15 residues. Germline trimming cut 5 bases from V and 8 bases from J; bases unmatched to any gene: 10. Germline V gene sequence: CDR1 MNHEY, CDR2 SVGAGI. CDR3 loop: CASSPPRTGLEKLFF. CDR3 bases: TGTGCCAGCAGTCCACCCCGGACAGGGCTGGAAAAACTGTTTTTT.

V usage is TRBV11-3 and J usage is TRBJ2-7, with TRBD1 matching 9 bases. CDR1 and CDR2 from the germline V gene are SGHNT and YENEEA. Losses at the gene ends were 5 bases for V and 3 bases for J; bases not matched to a gene: 11. The CDR3 has 16 amino acids. CDR3 coding DNA: TGTGCCAGCAGCCGTGCACCGGGACAGGGACTCTACGAGCAGTACTTC. Translated: CASSRAPGQGLYEQYF.

The J gene is TRBJ2-5, the V gene TRBV5-1; 7 bases map to TRBD1. CDR3 size: 16 residues. Per the germline V gene, CDR1 is SGHRS and CDR2 is YFSETQ. After removal of 3 bases from V and 0 bases from J, the junction contained 8 bases not matched to a gene. The CDR3 bases are TGCGCCAGCAGCTGGGGGACAGTTCAGTACCAAGAGACCCAGTACTTC. Translation gives CASSWGTVQYQETQYF. The full variable domain, rest sourced from reference TRBV5-1 and TRBJ2-5, is KAGVTQTPRYLIKTRGQQVTLSCSPISGHRSVSWYQQTPGQGLQFLFEYFSETQRNKGNFPGRFSGRQFSNSRSEMNVSTLELGDSALYLCASSWGTVQYQETQYFGPGTRLLVL.

This chain connects TRBV2 to TRBJ1-2; the D gene is possibly TRBD1 (5 bases). This CDR3 is built from 15 residues. Germline CDR1 SNHLY, CDR2 FYNNEI. Trimming took off 2 bases at V and 3 bases at J, with 13 bases between the two ends. CDR3 DNA sequence: TGTGCCAGCAGTGAATTGGGGCCAGGGCACTATGGCTACACCTTC. Amino acids: CASSELGPGHYGYTF.

J is TRBJ1-2 and V is TRBV2; 12 bases are a match to TRBD1. This CDR3 has 20 amino acids. After removal of 4 bases from V and 3 bases from J, the junction contained 18 bases not matched to a gene. Germline-derived CDR1 and CDR2 are SNHLY and FYNNEI. This CDR3 reads CASSAGTGGTYVGDYYGYTF. The CDR3, as DNA: TGTGCCAGCAGTGCCGGGACAGGGGGCACCTACGTTGGAGATTACTATGGCTACACCTTC.

This chain links TRBV27 with TRBJ2-7; tentatively, D is TRBD1 (6 bases). Deletions cut 5 bases from V and 7 bases from J, with 21 bases between. The CDR3 loop spans 15 amino acids. The germline V gene has CDR1 MNHEY and CDR2 SMNVEV (reference sequence). The CDR3 loop is CASSRSDSVLREQYF. The DNA of the CDR3 is TGTGCCAGCAGTCGTTCGGACAGTGTGCTACGGGAGCAGTACTTC.

This clone was seen just once. This chain connects TRBV19 to TRBJ1-1, with D perhaps matching TRBD1 (5 bases). The CDR3 sequence is 17 residues long. The ends were cut back, 3 bases at V and 0 bases at J, with 17 bases in the middle. Looked up from germline, CDR1 is LNHDA and CDR2 is SQIVND (reference sequence). The CDR3 DNA reads as TGTGCCAGTAGTATGGACGCGGCGAGCAGGGTGAACACTGAAGCTTTCTTT. Its protein product is CASSMDAASRVNTEAFF.

The CDR3 region has the DNA TGTGCCAGTAGTACTCAAGCATACAGCCCTTATGTGCCCCAGCATTTT. It specifies CASSTQAYSPYVPQHF. V gene TRBV19 combines with J gene TRBJ1-5; no firm D call. Germline V lookup: CDR1 LNHDA, CDR2 SQIVND (reference sequence). Trimming stripped 4 bases from V and 9 bases from J, with 22 bases between. The CDR3 spans 16 residues.

The chain carries TRBV21-1 and TRBJ2-3; the table's D gene call, TRBD2, was not cross checked with the DNA. TRBV21-1 is a pseudogene segment. This CDR3 region has 13 residues. The chain's CDR3 is CASSKRAWDTQYF. The CDR3 coding sequence is TGTGCCAGCAGCAAGAGGGCGTGGGATACGCAGTATTTT.

The V and J genes are TRBV4-3 and TRBJ2-7; D is possibly TRBD1 (5 bases). The CDR3 has 15 amino acids. V was cut by 0 bases and J by 0 bases, with 9 bases left in between. Germline V gene lookup returns CDR1 LGHNA and CDR2 YSLEER. CDR3 DNA sequence: TGCGCCAGCAGCCAAGAACAGGCCCACTCCTACGAGCAGTACTTC. Its translation: CASSQEQAHSYEQYF.

The chain uses TRBV20-1 and TRBJ1-1, with a possible D match to TRBD1 (6 bases). Germline CDR1 reads DFQATT; CDR2 reads SNEGSKA (reference sequence). CDR3 length: 10 amino acids. Trimming stripped 7 bases from V and 11 bases from J, with 14 bases between. The CDR3 sequence is CSVQGRGAFF. CDR3 nucleotide sequence: TGCAGTGTGCAGGGGAGAGGGGCTTTCTTT.

The chain uses TRBV7-2 and TRBJ2-7, with TRBD2 identical over 10 bases. From germline, CDR1 is SGHTA and CDR2 FQGNSA. The CDR3 has 18 residues. After removal of 3 bases from V and 2 bases from J, the junction contained 13 bases not matched to a gene. The CDR3 DNA is TGTGCCAGCAGCTTCTACCAACTTGGGACTAGCGAACCCTACGAGCAGTACTTC. It translates to CASSFYQLGTSEPYEQYF.

The chain couples TRBV28 to TRBJ2-1; 8 nucleotides match TRBD2. The CDR3 has 21 amino acids. V dropped 6 bases and J dropped 8; count of bases not matched to a gene: 30. The germline V gene has CDR1 MDHEN and CDR2 SYDVKM. CDR3 protein: CASSLSAASVTGTSGSYEQFF. CDR3 in DNA: TGTGCCAGCAGCCTATCCGCGGCAAGCGTCACCGGGACTAGTGGGAGCTATGAGCAGTTCTTC.

The count of this clone is one. The genes are TRBV11-2 and TRBJ2-7, with 9 bases that match TRBD2. Per germline, CDR1 SGHAT and CDR2 FQNNGV. The trim removed 1 base at V and 3 bases at J, leaving 7 bases unmatched. The length of the CDR3 is 16 residues. CDR3 bases: TGTGCCAGCAGCTTAGGCCCTGCGGGAGGGAGCTACGAGCAGTACTTC. Protein product: CASSLGPAGGSYEQYF.

This rearrangement joins TRBV6-1 to TRBJ1-5; D possibly corresponds to TRBD1 (6 bases). The germline V and J ends were trimmed by 4 bases and 3 bases, with 10 bases remaining between them. From germline, CDR1 is MNHNS and CDR2 SASEGT. The CDR3 totals 14 residues. The CDR3 coding sequence is TGTGCCAGCAGTGCCCGGACAGCCAATCAGCCCCAGCATTTT. Amino acid sequence: CASSARTANQPQHF.

This sequence joins TRBV27 and TRBJ2-1; 8 nucleotides line up with TRBD1. Germline V lookup: CDR1 MNHEY, CDR2 SMNVEV (reference sequence). CDR3 length: 17 amino acids. The V and J ends lost 2 bases and 1 base, in that order; junction bases with no gene match: 7. The CDR3 sequence: CASSLPRDRISYNEQFF. The CDR3 coding sequence is TGTGCCAGCAGTTTACCCCGGGACAGGATTTCCTACAATGAGCAGTTCTTC.

J is TRBJ2-5 and V is TRBV2, with TRBD1 matching 8 bases. There are 14 residues in the CDR3. Unmatched junction bases numbered 12, after V lost 11 bases and J lost 4 bases. Looked up from germline, CDR1 is SNHLY and CDR2 is FYNNEI. The CDR3 here is CAHPGQAVGETQYF. CDR3 nucleotides: TGTGCCCACCCGGGACAGGCCGTTGGAGAGACCCAGTACTTC.

The chain carries TRBV7-8 and TRBJ2-7; 7 bases match TRBD2. This CDR3 is built from 15 residues. V was pared by 0 bases and J by 1 base, with 3 bases of the junction left unmatched. In germline, CDR1 is SGHVS, CDR2 FQNEAQ. CDR3 coding DNA: TGTGCCAGCAGCTTAGCGTTTAGCGGGTCCTACGAGCAGTACTTC. Residues: CASSLAFSGSYEQYF.

The chain has TRBV10-3 and TRBJ2-1; TRBD2 matches 15 bases. The V and J ends lost 11 bases and 4 bases, in that order; junction bases with no gene match: 12. CDR1 ENHRY and CDR2 SYGVKD come from the germline V gene. This CDR3 has 17 residues. CDR3 sequence: CAALAGLAGGPYNEQFF. The DNA of the CDR3 is TGTGCCGCCCTCGCCGGACTAGCGGGAGGGCCTTACAATGAGCAGTTCTTC.

The rearrangement links TRBV27 to TRBJ2-7; 11 nucleotides line up with TRBD1. With V trimmed by 4 bases and J by 7 bases, 15 bases remained unmatched. The CDR3 length is 17 residues. CDR1 MNHEY and CDR2 SMNVEV come from the germline V gene (reference sequence). CDR3 coding DNA: TGTGCCAGCAGTTCCTCCGGGACAGGGGGGCATGAGGGGGAGCAGTACTTC. This translates into CASSSSGTGGHEGEQYF.

The chain has TRBV19 and TRBJ1-3, with 9 bases fitting TRBD1. The V segment lost 1 base and the J segment 4 bases; nucleotides outside the gene matches: 5. The germline V gene encodes CDR1 LNHDA and CDR2 SQIVND (reference sequence). The CDR3 is 16 amino acids. The CDR3 DNA reads TGTGCCAGTAGTATAGGGCACAGGGGGCGCGGAAACACCATATATTTT. As protein: CASSIGHRGRGNTIYF.

This chain connects TRBV10-3 to TRBJ1-3; D gene unclear. CDR1 is ENHRY, CDR2 SYGVKD, per germline. Between the trimmed V and J ends, which lost 1 base and 0 bases, there was a span of 7 bases. This CDR3 comprises 15 residues. The CDR3 loop reads CAISEWRSSGNTIYF. The CDR3 DNA is TGTGCCATCAGTGAGTGGCGGAGCTCTGGAAACACCATATATTTT.